This TCR beta chain was identified during a study of shared clonotypes between healthy human individuals. This clone was observed a single time. The antigen is not known. Profiling relied on immunoSEQ multiplex PCR, and the TCRdb table lists in-frame clones only, not all of them. The table records 1.4 million to 1.5 million clones, roughly 96% of them present only once. Study-wide results and limits: Only blood was sampled; tissue repertoires likely differ. Clonotype sharing levels among donors were expected to vary with sequencing depth. Memory subsets generally showed lower estimated richness than naive subsets.

This receptor was identified in a man aged 30 to 45 in good health. Sample: naive CD4+ T cells sorted from blood. The sample's subset: CD45RA+ positively selected.

The CDR3 loop reads CASSVAGLALNEQFF. The CDR3 region has the DNA TGTGCCAGCAGCGTAGCGGGACTAGCCCTCAATGAGCAGTTCTTC. The chain links TRBV9 to TRBJ2-1, with 9 bases lining up with TRBD2. CDR1 SGDLS and CDR2 YYNGEE come from the germline V gene. J was trimmed by 6 bases and V by 0 bases; bases with no gene match: 4. This CDR3 contains 15 residues.